The 30 T cell receptor beta chains reported below all come from one sample, sequenced in a study of breast tumors, draining lymph nodes, adjacent tissues. TCRdb re-called the multiplex PCR reads with MiXCR, one entry per CDR3 protein. The repertoire consists of approximately 230,000 distinct CDR3 sequences, with approximately 36% occurring once and the leading ten covering about 3.9%. The lymph nodes were axillary draining lymph nodes from breast cancer patients. What was sequenced was axillary lymph node tissue. All receptors come from a female donor with breast cancer. Some clones in this sample may be carry-over from other donors' samples.

This clonotype was counted many times. The V call is TRBV7-3, the J call TRBJ2-7; tentative D call: TRBD1 (6 bases). Germline V CDR1 and CDR2: SGHTA, FQGTGA. The V and J ends lost 5 bases and 0 bases respectively, with 8 bases between them. The CDR3 extends over 13 amino acids. In DNA form, the CDR3 reads TGTGCCAGCAGCCGGGACATCTCCTACGAGCAGTACTTC. It encodes CASSRDISYEQYF. Supplemented by reference TRBV7-3 and TRBJ2-7, the full variable domain reads GAGVSQTPSNKVTEKGKYVELRCDPISGHTALYWYRQSLGQGPEFLIYFQGTGAADDSGLPNDRFFAVRPEGSVSTLKIQRTERGDSAVYLCASSRDISYEQYFGPGTRLTVT.

Ten or more counts support this clonotype. The rearrangement uses TRBV9 and TRBJ2-7; 11 bases match TRBD2. V shed 4 bases and J 3 bases; nucleotides not matched to a gene: 6. Germline values: CDR1 SGDLS, CDR2 YYNGEE. The CDR3 has 15 residues. DNA for the CDR3: TGTGCCAGCAGCCCGACTAGCGGGGCGATCTACGAGCAGTACTTC. Translation: CASSPTSGAIYEQYF. Filled out from reference TRBV9 and TRBJ2-7, the complete variable domain reads DSGVTQTPKHLITATGQRVTLRCSPRSGDLSVYWYQQSLDQGLQFLIQYYNGEERAKGNILERFSAQQFPDLHSELNLSSLELGDSALYFCASSPTSGAIYEQYFGPGTRLTVT.

Worth noting for this clonotype: It may be a read error: a sequence one base away is much more abundant. The DNA for the CDR3 is TGCAGTGCTAGGGAAATAGTCACAGATGCGCAGTATTTT. Protein product: CSAREIVTDAQYF. The J gene is TRBJ2-3, the V gene TRBV20-1; D is undetermined. CDR1 DFQATT and CDR2 SNEGSKA come from the germline V gene (reference sequence). This CDR3 contains 13 residues.

Turning to this clonotype: An end of the junction differs from the germline gene, which may be a read error. V is TRBV7-3 and J is TRBJ2-3; D gene uncertain. The CDR3 is made up of 15 amino acids. The germline V gene has CDR1 SGHTA and CDR2 FQGTGA. The CDR3 DNA reads as TGCGCCAGCAGCTTAGGAAGATTTCGCACAGATGCGCAGTATTTT. It is translated as CASSLGRFRTDAQYF.

In its sample, this clonotype was seen many times. V is TRBV20-1 and J is TRBJ1-5, with a possible D match to TRBD1 (5 bases). In germline, CDR1 is DFQATT, CDR2 SNEGSKA (reference sequence). Trimming took off 3 bases at V and 0 bases at J, with 15 bases between the two ends. CDR3 size: 16 residues. The CDR3: CSASGPGGASNQPQHF. The DNA of the CDR3 is TGCAGTGCTAGCGGCCCCGGGGGAGCTAGCAATCAGCCCCAGCATTTT.

This clonotype was seen a single time. For the CDR3, the DNA is TGTGCCAGCAGCCAAAGACTAGCGGGGGTTACAGATACGCAGTATTTT. Translation gives CASSQRLAGVTDTQYF. V is TRBV7-2 and J is TRBJ2-3; 12 bases are shared with TRBD2. Germline CDR1 SGHTA, CDR2 FQGNSA. V gave up 5 bases and J gave up 3 bases; unmatched junction bases: 6. CDR3 length equals 16 residues.

This clonotype was seen repeatedly, ten times or more. This chain joins TRBV2 and TRBJ2-7; 7 bases line up with TRBD1. Germline V gene data show CDR1 as SNHLY and CDR2 as FYNNEI. After removal of 5 bases from V and 0 bases from J, the junction contained 7 bases not matched to a gene. This CDR3 comprises 15 residues. As DNA, the CDR3 is TGTGCCAGCAGTCCCGAACAGGGGAGCTCCTACGAGCAGTACTTC. It yields the protein CASSPEQGSSYEQYF.

This clonotype was detected only a few times. A clone one base away is much larger, so this may be a read error. This rearrangement joins TRBV20-1 to TRBJ2-2; D possibly matches TRBD1 or TRBD2 (5 bases each). Germline loops: CDR1 DFQATT, CDR2 SNEGSKA (reference sequence). This CDR3 is built from 14 residues. The CDR3 loop is CSARDEGNTAELFF. Written as DNA, the CDR3 is TGCAGTGCTAGAGACGAGGGGAACACCGCGGAGCTGTTTTTT.

In regard to this clonotype: Germline is not matched at one junction end, which may reflect a read error. This chain links TRBV29-1 with TRBJ1-5; 7 positions agree with TRBD1. This CDR3 has 14 amino acids. The V gene's germline CDR1 is SQVTM and CDR2 ANQGSEA. CDR3 DNA sequence: TGCAGCGTCGGGAGTGAGGGGGCCCCGGGGCCCCAGCAATTT. Protein product: CSVGSEGAPGPQQF.

In its sample, this clonotype was seen many times. The rearrangement uses TRBV2 and TRBJ2-2; TRBD2 might be the D (6 bases). The V gene's germline CDR1 is SNHLY and CDR2 FYNNEI. The CDR3 covers 14 residues. V was shortened by 6 bases and J by 7 bases, with 15 bases between the two germline ends. CDR3 bases: TGTGCCAGCAGGGGCTCTTTGGGAGGCGGGGAGCTGTTTTTT. Protein product: CASRGSLGGGELFF.

Of note for this clonotype: A much more abundant neighbour one base away suggests this may be a read error. This chain connects TRBV6-5 to TRBJ2-1; TRBD2 aligns across 8 bases. After removal of 8 bases from V and 9 bases from J, the junction contained 12 bases not matched to a gene. CDR1 MNHEY and CDR2 SVGAGI come from the germline V gene. The CDR3 extends over 14 amino acids. The DNA for the CDR3 is TGTGCCAGCGCCAGGACTAGCAACCCGCGTGAGCAGTTCTTC. Translating it yields CASARTSNPREQFF.

The CDR3 here is CASGTGGTDEKLFF. The DNA for the CDR3 is TGCGCCAGTGGGACAGGGGGCACAGATGAAAAACTGTTTTTT. J is TRBJ1-4 and V is TRBV5-1; 12 positions agree with TRBD1. The CDR3 is 14 residues long. Germline CDR1 and CDR2: SGHRS and YFSETQ. J was trimmed by 6 bases and V by 8 bases; bases with no gene match: 5. The variable domain in full, completed from reference TRBV5-1 and TRBJ1-4, reads KAGVTQTPRYLIKTRGQQVTLSCSPISGHRSVSWYQQTPGQGLQFLFEYFSETQRNKGNFPGRFSGRQFSNSRSEMNVSTLELGDSALYLCASGTGGTDEKLFFGSGTQLSVL.

This clonotype was observed a handful of times. The chain uses TRBV10-2 and TRBJ2-6, with 9 positions matching TRBD1. The CDR3 extends over 17 amino acids. Losses at the gene ends were 9 bases for V and 0 bases for J; bases not matched to a gene: 9. CDR1 and CDR2 from the germline V gene are WSHSY and SAAADI. CDR3 in amino acids: CASRPGQGISGANVLTF. Written as DNA, the CDR3 is TGCGCCAGTCGACCGGGACAGGGAATCTCTGGGGCCAACGTCCTGACTTTC.

This clonotype appeared many times. This sequence joins TRBV19 and TRBJ1-6, with 9 positions matching TRBD1. From germline, CDR1 is LNHDA and CDR2 SQIVND (reference sequence). The CDR3 is 15 amino acids. The J segment lost 7 bases and the V segment lost 6 bases, leaving 7 bases of the junction unmatched. The CDR3 here is CASSGGTGLNSPLHF. DNA of the CDR3: TGTGCCAGTAGCGGCGGGACAGGGCTAAATTCACCCCTCCACTTT.

This clonotype has at least ten counts. This chain connects TRBV5-4 to TRBJ2-2, with 8 bases aligning to TRBD1. Germline loops: CDR1 SGHNT, CDR2 YYREEE (reference sequence). This CDR3 spans 17 amino acids. Trimming removed 0 bases from V and 4 bases from J; junction bases left unmatched: 8. The CDR3 DNA follows: TGTGCCAGCAGCTTGGACGGCCCCAGGGGGCGCACCGGGGAGCTGTTTTTT. It yields the protein CASSLDGPRGRTGELFF.

V is TRBV10-3 and J is TRBJ2-7, with D hard to call. With 7 bases removed from V and 0 bases from J, the gap between germline ends came to 7 bases. The germline gives CDR1 ENHRY, CDR2 SYGVKD. This CDR3 has 12 residues. This CDR3 reads CAITERSYEQYF. CDR3 sequence (DNA): TGTGCCATCACGGAGCGCTCCTACGAGCAGTACTTC.

This CDR3 is CASSPGGLGTDTQYF. CDR3 bases: TGCGCCAGCAGCCCAGGGGGGCTAGGCACAGATACGCAGTATTTT. The chain carries TRBV5-1 and TRBJ2-3, with D possibly matching TRBD1 (7 bases). This CDR3 is built from 15 residues. Germline V gene sequence: CDR1 SGHRS, CDR2 YFSETQ. The V end lost 4 bases, the J end lost 1 base, and 13 bases lay between the germline ends. Looking up the rest from reference TRBV5-1 and TRBJ2-3 gives the full variable domain: KAGVTQTPRYLIKTRGQQVTLSCSPISGHRSVSWYQQTPGQGLQFLFEYFSETQRNKGNFPGRFSGRQFSNSRSEMNVSTLELGDSALYLCASSPGGLGTDTQYFGPGTRLTVL.

Only a few counts were recorded for this clonotype. Given a much more abundant clone one base away, this may be a read error. The J gene is TRBJ2-1, the V gene TRBV5-8; TRBD2 agrees at 7 bases. Losses at the gene ends were 2 bases for V and 8 bases for J; bases not matched to a gene: 10. Per the germline V gene, CDR1 is SGHTS and CDR2 is YDEGEE. The CDR3 covers 15 residues. The CDR3 loop reads CASSLGTTTFDEQFF. The CDR3 bases are TGTGCCAGCAGCTTAGGGACTACCACTTTCGATGAGCAGTTCTTC. The complete variable domain, with remaining parts taken from reference TRBV5-8 and TRBJ2-1, reads EAGVTQSPTHLIKTRGQQATLRCSPISGHTSVYWYQQALGLGLQFLLWYDEGEERNRGNFPPRFSGRQFPNYSSELNVNALELEDSALYLCASSLGTTTFDEQFFGPGTRLTVL.

To note about this clonotype: One end of the junction varies from germline; a read error may be responsible. J is TRBJ2-7 and V is TRBV11-2; tentative D call: TRBD1 (5 bases). The CDR3 is 15 amino acids. The germline gives CDR1 SGHAT, CDR2 FQNNGV. The CDR3 sequence is CASSLGIGASSPLHF. Here the CDR3 DNA reads TGTGCCAGCAGCTTAGGGATAGGGGCATCTTCACCCCTCCACTTC.

This clonotype was detected many times. The genes are TRBV20-1 and TRBJ2-3; 9 bases agree with TRBD2. Trimming removed 0 bases from V and 5 bases from J; junction bases left unmatched: 6. CDR1 DFQATT and CDR2 SNEGSKA come from the germline V gene (reference sequence). The CDR3 loop spans 15 amino acids. Here the CDR3 DNA reads TGCAGTGCTAGAGATCTAGCGGGGCGTGGAGATACGCAGTATTTT. Protein: CSARDLAGRGDTQYF.

Concerning this clonotype: A read error is possible here, since a much larger clone lies one base away. CDR3 coding DNA: TGTACCAGTAGTACCAGGGTAGGGGAGCAGTTCTTC. Translation: CTSSTRVGEQFF. The rearrangement uses TRBV19 and TRBJ2-1, with a weak D call TRBD1 (5 bases). The germline V gene encodes CDR1 LNHDA and CDR2 SQIVND (reference sequence). CDR3 length: 12 amino acids.

This clonotype was found many times. The rearrangement links TRBV5-1 to TRBJ2-3, with a weak D call TRBD1 (6 bases). Trimming pared 1 base from V and 2 bases from J, leaving 17 bases between. This CDR3 comprises 17 residues. In germline, CDR1 is SGHRS, CDR2 YFSETQ. This chain's CDR3 is CASSLLGASRYTDTQYF. The CDR3 nucleotides are TGCGCCAGCAGCTTGCTGGGGGCCTCGCGGTACACAGATACGCAGTATTTT.

This clonotype was recorded many times. J is TRBJ2-7 and V is TRBV11-3, with 8 nucleotides matching TRBD2. In germline, CDR1 is SGHNT, CDR2 YENEEA. V dropped 0 bases and J dropped 0; count of bases not matched to a gene: 1. This CDR3 has 15 amino acids. The chain's CDR3 is CASSLDGTSSYEQYF. In nucleotides, the CDR3 is TGTGCCAGCAGCTTAGACGGGACTAGCTCCTACGAGCAGTACTTC.

The rearrangement uses TRBV10-3 and TRBJ1-4; D is uncertain. Germline CDR1 ENHRY, CDR2 SYGVKD. Trimming removed 2 bases from V and 4 bases from J, with 11 bases in between. The CDR3 totals 15 residues. CDR3 DNA sequence: TGTGCCATCAGTGAGGATGGATCGGGTAATGAAAAACTGTTTTTT. Protein product: CAISEDGSGNEKLFF.

This clonotype was found once. V and J are TRBV6-1 and TRBJ2-7; the D is unclear. Per the germline V gene, CDR1 is MNHNS and CDR2 is SASEGT. CDR3 length equals 10 residues. Trimming stripped 1 base from V and 5 bases from J, with 0 bases between. The CDR3 region is CASSEDEQYF. The CDR3, as DNA: TGTGCCAGCAGTGAAGACGAGCAGTACTTC.

In this sample, this clonotype turned up many times. This chain links TRBV10-3 with TRBJ1-4; D uncertain. Trimming left V 11 bases short and J 5 bases short, with 18 bases between. This CDR3 has 14 amino acids. Germline-derived CDR1 and CDR2 are ENHRY and SYGVKD. CDR3 bases: TGTGCCTCCACGCGGGGAGGGCAAAATGAAAAACTGTTTTTT. Translation gives CASTRGGQNEKLFF.

This clonotype was detected many times. CDR3 coding DNA: TGTGCCAGCAGCTTGAATCCTAGAGTCGATGAGCAGTTCTTC. Its protein is CASSLNPRVDEQFF. This sequence joins TRBV7-9 and TRBJ2-1; D gene unclear. CDR3 size: 14 residues. Germline V gives CDR1 SEHNR, CDR2 FQNEAQ (reference sequence). The ends were cut back, 3 bases at V and 8 bases at J, with 14 bases in the middle.

The table lists this clonotype with many counts. The J gene is TRBJ1-6, the V gene TRBV11-2; a possible D gene is TRBD1 (6 bases). The germline gives CDR1 SGHAT, CDR2 FQNNGV. Trimming removed 4 bases at V and 8 bases at J, with 15 bases between. The CDR3 is 15 amino acids. CDR3 in DNA: TGTGCCAGCAGCTGGGGGGGCAGGGGTGATTCACCCCTCCACTTT. Its protein is CASSWGGRGDSPLHF.

This chain uses TRBV7-6 with TRBJ1-1; D ambiguous. The V gene lost 0 bases and the J gene lost 2 bases, with 7 bases spanning the gap. Germline V gene data show CDR1 as SGHVS and CDR2 as FNYEAQ. The CDR3 spans 14 residues. The CDR3 nucleotides are TGTGCCAGCAGCTTAGCACCGACAAACACTGAAGCTTTCTTT. This sequence encodes CASSLAPTNTEAFF.

This chain uses TRBV19 with TRBJ1-3, with D maybe TRBD1 (5 bases). From germline, CDR1 is LNHDA and CDR2 SQIVND (reference sequence). The length of the CDR3 is 14 residues. Trimming removed 3 bases from V and 4 bases from J, with 10 bases in between. CDR3 in DNA: TGTGCCAGTAGTATTGGGACTGCCGGAAACACCATATATTTT. This codes for CASSIGTAGNTIYF.